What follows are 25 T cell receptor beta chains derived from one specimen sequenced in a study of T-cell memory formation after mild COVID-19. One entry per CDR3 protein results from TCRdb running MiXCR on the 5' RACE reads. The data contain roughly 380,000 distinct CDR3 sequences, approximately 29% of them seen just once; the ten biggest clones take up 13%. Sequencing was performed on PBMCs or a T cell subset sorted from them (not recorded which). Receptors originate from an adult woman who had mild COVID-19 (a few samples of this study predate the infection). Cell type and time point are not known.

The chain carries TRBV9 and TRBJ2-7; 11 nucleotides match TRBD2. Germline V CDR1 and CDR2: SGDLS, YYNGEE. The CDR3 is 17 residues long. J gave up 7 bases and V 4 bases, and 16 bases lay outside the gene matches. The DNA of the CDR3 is TGTGCCAGCAGCCCCCCCGAGACTAGCGGGGTCGTGGGGGAGCAGTACTTC. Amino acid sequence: CASSPPETSGVVGEQYF.

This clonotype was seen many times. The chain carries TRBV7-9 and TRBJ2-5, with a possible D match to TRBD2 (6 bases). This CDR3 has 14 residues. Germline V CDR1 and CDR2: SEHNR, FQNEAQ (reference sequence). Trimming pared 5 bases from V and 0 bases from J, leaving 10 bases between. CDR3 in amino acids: CASSLRLDQETQYF. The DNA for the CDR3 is TGTGCCAGCAGCCTCCGACTAGACCAAGAGACCCAGTACTTC.

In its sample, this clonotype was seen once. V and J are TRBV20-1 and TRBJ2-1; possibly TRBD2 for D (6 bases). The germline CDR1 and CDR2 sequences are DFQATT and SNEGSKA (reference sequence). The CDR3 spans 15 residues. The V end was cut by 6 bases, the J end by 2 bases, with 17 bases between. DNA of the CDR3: TGCAGTGCCCCCCCCGGGGGAGCGGCCTACAATGAGCAGTTCTTC. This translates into CSAPPGGAAYNEQFF.

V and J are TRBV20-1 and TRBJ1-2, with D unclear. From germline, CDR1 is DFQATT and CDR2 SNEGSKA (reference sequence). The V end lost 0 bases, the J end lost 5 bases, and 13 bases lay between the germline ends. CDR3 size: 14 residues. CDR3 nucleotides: TGCAGTGCTAGAGAGCCGACCAAGAAGTATGGCTACACCTTC. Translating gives CSAREPTKKYGYTF.

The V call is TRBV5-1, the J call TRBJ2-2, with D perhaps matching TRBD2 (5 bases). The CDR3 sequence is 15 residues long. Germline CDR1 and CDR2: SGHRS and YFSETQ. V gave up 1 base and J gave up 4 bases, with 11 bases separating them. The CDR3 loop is CASSLIRGPTGELFF. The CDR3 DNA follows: TGCGCCAGCAGCTTGATACGAGGGCCCACCGGGGAGCTGTTTTTT.

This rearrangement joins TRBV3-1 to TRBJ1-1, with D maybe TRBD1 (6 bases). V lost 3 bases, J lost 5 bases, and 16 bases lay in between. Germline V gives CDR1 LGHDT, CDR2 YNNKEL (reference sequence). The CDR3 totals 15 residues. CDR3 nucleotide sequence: TGTGCCAGCAGCCACGCAGTCCTAAGGGGGACTGAAGCTTTCTTT. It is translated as CASSHAVLRGTEAFF.

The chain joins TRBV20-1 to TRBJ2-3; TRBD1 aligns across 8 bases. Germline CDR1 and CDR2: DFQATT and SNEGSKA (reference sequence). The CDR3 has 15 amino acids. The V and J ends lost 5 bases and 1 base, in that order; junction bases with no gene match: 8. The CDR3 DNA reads TGCAGTGCTGATCTACCGGGACAGGGCACAGATACGCAGTATTTT. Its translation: CSADLPGQGTDTQYF.

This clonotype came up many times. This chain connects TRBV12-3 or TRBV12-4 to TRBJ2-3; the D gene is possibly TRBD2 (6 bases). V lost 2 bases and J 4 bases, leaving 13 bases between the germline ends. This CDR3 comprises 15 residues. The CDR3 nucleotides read TGTGCCAGCAGTTTAACTAGCACCGGCGCAGATACGCAGTATTTT. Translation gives CASSLTSTGADTQYF.

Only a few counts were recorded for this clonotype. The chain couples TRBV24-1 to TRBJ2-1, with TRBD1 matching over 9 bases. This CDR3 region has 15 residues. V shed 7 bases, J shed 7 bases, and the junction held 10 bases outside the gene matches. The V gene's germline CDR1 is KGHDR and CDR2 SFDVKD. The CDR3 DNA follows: TGTGCCACCAGCGAACAGGACAGGGGATGGAATGAGCAGTTCTTC. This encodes CATSEQDRGWNEQFF.

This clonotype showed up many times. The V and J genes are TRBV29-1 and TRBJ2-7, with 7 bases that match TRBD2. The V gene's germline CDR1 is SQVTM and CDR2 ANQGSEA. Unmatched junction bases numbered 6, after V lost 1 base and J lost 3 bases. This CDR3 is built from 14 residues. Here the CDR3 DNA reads TGCAGCGTTGAAGGGGAGGGGTTAGGCTACGAGCAGTACTTC. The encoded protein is CSVEGEGLGYEQYF.

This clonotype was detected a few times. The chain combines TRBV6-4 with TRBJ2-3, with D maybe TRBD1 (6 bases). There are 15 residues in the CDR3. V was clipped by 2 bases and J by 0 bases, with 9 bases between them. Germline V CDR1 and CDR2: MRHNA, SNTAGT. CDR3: CASSDGGGSTDTQYF. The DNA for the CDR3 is TGTGCCAGCAGTGACGGGGGCGGGAGCACAGATACGCAGTATTTT.

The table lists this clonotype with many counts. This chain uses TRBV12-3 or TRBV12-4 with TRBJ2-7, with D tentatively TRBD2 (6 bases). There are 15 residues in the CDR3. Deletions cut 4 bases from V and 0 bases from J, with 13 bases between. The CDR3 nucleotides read TGTGCCAGCAGTTCGGAGCGGGCATTCTCCTACGAGCAGTACTTC. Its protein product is CASSSERAFSYEQYF.

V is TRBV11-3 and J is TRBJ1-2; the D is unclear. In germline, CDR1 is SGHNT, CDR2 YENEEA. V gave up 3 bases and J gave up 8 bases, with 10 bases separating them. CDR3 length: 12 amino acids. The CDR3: CASSLSRRGYTF. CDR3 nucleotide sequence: TGTGCCAGCAGCTTGTCACGTAGGGGCTACACCTTC.

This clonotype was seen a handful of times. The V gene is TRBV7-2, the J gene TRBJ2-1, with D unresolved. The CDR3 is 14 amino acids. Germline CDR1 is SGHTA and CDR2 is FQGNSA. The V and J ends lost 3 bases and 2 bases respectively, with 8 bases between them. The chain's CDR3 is CASSLDRAYNEQFF. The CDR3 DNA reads TGTGCCAGCAGCTTGGACCGAGCCTACAATGAGCAGTTCTTC.

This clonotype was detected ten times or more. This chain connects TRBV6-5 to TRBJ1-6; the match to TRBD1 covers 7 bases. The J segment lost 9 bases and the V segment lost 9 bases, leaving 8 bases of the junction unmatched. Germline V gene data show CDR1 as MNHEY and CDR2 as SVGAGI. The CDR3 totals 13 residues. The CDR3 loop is CASTTGIASPLHF. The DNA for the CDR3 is TGTGCCAGTACGACAGGGATAGCTTCACCCCTCCACTTT.

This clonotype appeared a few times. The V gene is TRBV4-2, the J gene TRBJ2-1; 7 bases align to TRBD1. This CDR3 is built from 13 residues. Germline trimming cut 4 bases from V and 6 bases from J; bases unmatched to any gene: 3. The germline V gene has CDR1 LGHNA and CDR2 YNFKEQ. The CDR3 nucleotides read TGTGCCAGCAGCCGCACAGGGGCCAATGAGCAGTTCTTC. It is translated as CASSRTGANEQFF.

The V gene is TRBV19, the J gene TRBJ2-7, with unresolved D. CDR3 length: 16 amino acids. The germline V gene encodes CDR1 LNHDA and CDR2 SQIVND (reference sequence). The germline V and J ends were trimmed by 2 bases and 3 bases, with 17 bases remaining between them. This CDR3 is CASSIRIAGGDYEQYF. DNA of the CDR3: TGTGCCAGTAGTATACGTATTGCAGGTGGGGACTACGAGCAGTACTTC.

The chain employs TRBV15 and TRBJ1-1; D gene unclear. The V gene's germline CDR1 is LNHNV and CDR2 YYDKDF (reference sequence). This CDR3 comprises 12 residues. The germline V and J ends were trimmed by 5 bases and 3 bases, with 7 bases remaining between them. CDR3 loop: CATSLGYTEAFF. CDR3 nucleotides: TGTGCCACCAGCTTGGGCTACACTGAAGCTTTCTTT.

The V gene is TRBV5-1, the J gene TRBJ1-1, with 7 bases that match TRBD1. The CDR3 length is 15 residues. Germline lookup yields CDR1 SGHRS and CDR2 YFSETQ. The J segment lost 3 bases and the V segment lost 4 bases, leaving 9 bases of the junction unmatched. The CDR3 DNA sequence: TGCGCCAGCAGCCAGCCGGACAGGCGGGACACTGAAGCTTTCTTT. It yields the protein CASSQPDRRDTEAFF.

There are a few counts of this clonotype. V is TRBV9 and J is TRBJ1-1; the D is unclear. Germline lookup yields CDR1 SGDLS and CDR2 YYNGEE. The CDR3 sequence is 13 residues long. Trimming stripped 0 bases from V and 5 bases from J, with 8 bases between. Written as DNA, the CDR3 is TGTGCCAGCAGCGTAGGTAGTCTGACTGAAGCTTTCTTT. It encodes CASSVGSLTEAFF.

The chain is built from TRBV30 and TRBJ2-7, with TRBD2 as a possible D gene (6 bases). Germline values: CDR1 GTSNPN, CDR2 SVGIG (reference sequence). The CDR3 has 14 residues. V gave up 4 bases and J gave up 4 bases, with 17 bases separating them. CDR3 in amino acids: CAWTSRGLVYEQYF. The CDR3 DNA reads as TGTGCCTGGACTTCGCGGGGCCTTGTTTACGAGCAGTACTTC.

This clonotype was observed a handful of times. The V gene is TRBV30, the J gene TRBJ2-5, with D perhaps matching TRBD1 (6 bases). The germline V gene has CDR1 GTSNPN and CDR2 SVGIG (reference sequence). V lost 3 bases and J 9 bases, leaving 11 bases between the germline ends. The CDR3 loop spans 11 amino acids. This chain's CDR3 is CAWSPTGPQYF. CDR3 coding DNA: TGTGCCTGGAGCCCTACAGGGCCCCAGTACTTC.

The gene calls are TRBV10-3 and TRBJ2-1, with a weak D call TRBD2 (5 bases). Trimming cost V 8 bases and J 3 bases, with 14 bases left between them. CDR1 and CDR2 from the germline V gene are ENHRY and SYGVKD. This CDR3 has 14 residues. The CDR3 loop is CAIGLPEHYNEQFF. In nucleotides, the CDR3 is TGTGCCATCGGACTGCCGGAGCACTACAATGAGCAGTTCTTC.

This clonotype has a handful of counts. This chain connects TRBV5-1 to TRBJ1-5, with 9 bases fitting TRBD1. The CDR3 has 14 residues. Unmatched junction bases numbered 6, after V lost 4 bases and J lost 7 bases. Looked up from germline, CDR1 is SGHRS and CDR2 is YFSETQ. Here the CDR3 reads CASSLEGQGQPQHF. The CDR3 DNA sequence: TGCGCCAGCAGCCTGGAGGGACAGGGACAGCCCCAGCATTTT.

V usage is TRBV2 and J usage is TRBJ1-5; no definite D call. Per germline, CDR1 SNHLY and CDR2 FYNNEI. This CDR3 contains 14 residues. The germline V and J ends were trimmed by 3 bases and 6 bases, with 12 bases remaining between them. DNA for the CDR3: TGTGCCAGCAGTGACGGGGTTAGGAGTCAGCCCCAGCATTTT. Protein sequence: CASSDGVRSQPQHF.